The clone carrying this TCR beta chain came up a few times. Its target is unknown. This record belongs to a study of CD8 T cells in ankylosing spondylitis. Study-wide points: A TCR beta motif of 8 or 9 highly homologous variants appeared characteristic of ankylosing spondylitis blood.

The CDR3 has 16 amino acids. Per germline, CDR1 SGHAT and CDR2 FQNNGV. V was clipped by 1 base and J by 6 bases; unmatched bases: 7. TCRdb re-analysed the 5' RACE reads in MiXCR, keeping a single row per CDR3 protein. The sample has hundreds of thousands of distinct CDR3 sequences; around 26% are singletons. Sequenced: blood, either unsorted or a sorted T cell fraction (not recorded which). This TCR derives from a male donor with ankylosing spondylitis. The chain has TRBV11-2 and TRBJ2-3; TRBD2 aligns across 10 bases. This CDR3 is CASSLVASGSLDTQYF. The DNA of the CDR3 is TGTGCCAGCAGCTTAGTAGCTAGCGGGAGCTTGGATACGCAGTATTTT. Full variable domain (missing parts from reference TRBV11-2 and TRBJ2-3): EAGVAQSPRYKIIEKRQSVAFWCNPISGHATLYWYQQILGQGPKLLIQFQNNGVVDDSQLPKDRFSAERLKGVDSTLKIQPAKLEDSAVYLCASSLVASGSLDTQYFGPGTRLTVL.